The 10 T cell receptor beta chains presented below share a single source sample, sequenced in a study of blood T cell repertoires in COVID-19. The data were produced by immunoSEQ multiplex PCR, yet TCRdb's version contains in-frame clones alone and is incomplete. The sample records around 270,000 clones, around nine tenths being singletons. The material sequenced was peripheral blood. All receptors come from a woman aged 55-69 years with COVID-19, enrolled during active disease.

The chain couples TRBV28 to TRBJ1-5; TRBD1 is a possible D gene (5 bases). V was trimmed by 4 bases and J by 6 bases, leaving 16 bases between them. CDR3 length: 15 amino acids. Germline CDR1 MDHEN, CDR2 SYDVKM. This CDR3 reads CASSYGPSRVQPQHF. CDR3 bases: TGTGCCAGCAGTTACGGTCCCAGCAGGGTTCAGCCCCAGCATTTT.

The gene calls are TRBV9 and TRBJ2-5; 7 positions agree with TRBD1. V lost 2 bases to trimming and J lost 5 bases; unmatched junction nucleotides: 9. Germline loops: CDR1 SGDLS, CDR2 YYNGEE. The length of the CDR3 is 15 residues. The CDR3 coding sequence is TGTGCCAGCAGCGTCGCAGGGGGTTTCTCGGAGACCCAGTACTTC. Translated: CASSVAGGFSETQYF.

This CDR3 reads CASSFPGGGANVLTF. In DNA form, the CDR3 reads TGTGCCAGCAGCTTCCCGGGTGGCGGGGCCAACGTCCTGACTTTC. The genes are TRBV5-4 and TRBJ2-6; D gene uncertain. V lost 2 bases, J lost 4 bases, and 10 bases lay in between. Germline CDR1 reads SGHNT; CDR2 reads YYREEE (reference sequence). This CDR3 comprises 15 residues. The whole variable domain, remainder taken from reference TRBV5-4 and TRBJ2-6, is ETGVTQSPTHLIKTRGQQVTLRCSSQSGHNTVSWYQQALGQGPQFIFQYYREEENGRGNFPPRFSGLQFPNYSSELNVNALELDDSALYLCASSFPGGGANVLTFGAGSRLTVL.

Here the CDR3 reads CASKRTGMDTDTQYF. Written as DNA, the CDR3 is TGTGCCAGCAAAAGGACAGGGATGGACACAGATACGCAGTATTTT. The chain has TRBV2 and TRBJ2-3; the match to TRBD1 covers 8 bases. The CDR3 is 15 amino acids. Trimming at V came to 7 bases and at J to 2 bases, leaving 8 bases not matched to a gene. The germline V gene encodes CDR1 SNHLY and CDR2 FYNNEI.

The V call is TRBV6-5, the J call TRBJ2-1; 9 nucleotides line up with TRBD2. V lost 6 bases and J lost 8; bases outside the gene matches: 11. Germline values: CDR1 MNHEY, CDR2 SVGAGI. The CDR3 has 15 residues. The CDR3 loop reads CASRPNAGGSHEQFF. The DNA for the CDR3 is TGTGCCAGCAGGCCAAACGCGGGAGGGTCCCATGAGCAGTTCTTC.

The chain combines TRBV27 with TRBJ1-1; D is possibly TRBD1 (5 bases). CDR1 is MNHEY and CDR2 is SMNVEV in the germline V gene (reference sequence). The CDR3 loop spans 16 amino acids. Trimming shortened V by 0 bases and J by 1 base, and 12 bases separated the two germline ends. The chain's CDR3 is CASSLSGWGANTEAFF. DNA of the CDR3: TGTGCCAGCAGTTTATCGGGGTGGGGCGCGAACACTGAAGCTTTCTTT.

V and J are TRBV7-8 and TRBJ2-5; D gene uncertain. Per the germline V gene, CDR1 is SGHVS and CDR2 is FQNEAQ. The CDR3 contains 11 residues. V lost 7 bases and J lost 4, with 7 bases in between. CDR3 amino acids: CASTLRETQYF. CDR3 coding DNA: TGTGCCAGCACCCTCCGAGAGACCCAGTACTTC.

CDR3 residues: CASSLGQPSPLHF. In DNA, the CDR3 is TGCGCCAGCAGCCTTGGACAACCTTCACCCCTCCACTTT. The chain employs TRBV5-1 and TRBJ1-6; D is possibly TRBD1 (5 bases). The CDR3 runs to 13 residues. V was pared by 4 bases and J by 9 bases, with 11 bases between. CDR1 and CDR2 (germline): SGHRS, YFSETQ.

The CDR3 DNA sequence: TGTGCCAGCAGCTTAGACAGGATCGGGGGACGGGCTTTCTTT. It codes for CASSLDRIGGRAFF. The chain employs TRBV7-9 and TRBJ1-1, with a possible D match to TRBD1 (5 bases). CDR3 length: 14 amino acids. With 1 base removed from V and 11 bases from J, the gap between germline ends came to 17 bases. Germline values: CDR1 SEHNR, CDR2 FQNEAQ (reference sequence).

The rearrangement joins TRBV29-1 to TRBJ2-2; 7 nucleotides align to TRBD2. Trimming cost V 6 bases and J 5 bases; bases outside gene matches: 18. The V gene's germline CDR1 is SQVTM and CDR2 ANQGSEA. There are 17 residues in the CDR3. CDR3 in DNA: TGCAGCGTGAGGGTCACGGTTCTAGCGGACGGAACCGGGGAGCTGTTTTTT. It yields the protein CSVRVTVLADGTGELFF.